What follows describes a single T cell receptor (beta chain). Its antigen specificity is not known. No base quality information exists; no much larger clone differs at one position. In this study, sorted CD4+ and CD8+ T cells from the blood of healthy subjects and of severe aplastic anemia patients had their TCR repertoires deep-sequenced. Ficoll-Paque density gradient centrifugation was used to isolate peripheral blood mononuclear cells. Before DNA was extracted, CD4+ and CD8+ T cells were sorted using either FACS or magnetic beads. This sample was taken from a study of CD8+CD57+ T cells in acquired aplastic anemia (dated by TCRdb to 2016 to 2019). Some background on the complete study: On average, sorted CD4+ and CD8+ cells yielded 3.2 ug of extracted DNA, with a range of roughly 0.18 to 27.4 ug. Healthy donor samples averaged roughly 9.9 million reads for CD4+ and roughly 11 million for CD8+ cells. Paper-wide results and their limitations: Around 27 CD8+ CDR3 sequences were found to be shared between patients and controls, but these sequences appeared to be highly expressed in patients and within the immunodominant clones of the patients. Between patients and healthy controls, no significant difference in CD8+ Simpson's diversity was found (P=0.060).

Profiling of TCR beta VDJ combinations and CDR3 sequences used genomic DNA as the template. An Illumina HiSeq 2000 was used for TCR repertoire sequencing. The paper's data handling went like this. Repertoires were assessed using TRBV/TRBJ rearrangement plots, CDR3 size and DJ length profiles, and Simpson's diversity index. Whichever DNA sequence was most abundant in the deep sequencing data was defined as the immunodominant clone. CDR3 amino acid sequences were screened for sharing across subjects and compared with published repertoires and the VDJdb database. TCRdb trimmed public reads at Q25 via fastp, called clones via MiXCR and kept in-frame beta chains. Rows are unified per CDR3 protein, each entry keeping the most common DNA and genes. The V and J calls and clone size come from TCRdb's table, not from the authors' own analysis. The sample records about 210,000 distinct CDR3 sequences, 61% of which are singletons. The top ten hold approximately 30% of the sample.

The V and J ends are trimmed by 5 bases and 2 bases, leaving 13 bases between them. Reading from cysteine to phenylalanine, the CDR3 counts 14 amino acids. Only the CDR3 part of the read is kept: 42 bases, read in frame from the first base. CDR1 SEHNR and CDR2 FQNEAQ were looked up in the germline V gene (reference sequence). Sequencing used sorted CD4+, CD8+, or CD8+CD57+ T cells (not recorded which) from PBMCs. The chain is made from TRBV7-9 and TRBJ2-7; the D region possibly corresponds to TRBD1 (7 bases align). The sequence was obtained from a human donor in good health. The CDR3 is CASSRGTETYEQYF. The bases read TGTGCCAGCAGCCGGGGGACAGAAACCTACGAGCAGTACTTC. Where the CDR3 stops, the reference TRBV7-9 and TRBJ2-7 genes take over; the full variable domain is DTGVSQNPRHKITKRGQNVTFRCDPISEHNRLYWYRQTLGQGPEFLTYFQNEAQLEKSRLLSDRFSAERPKGSFSTLEIQRTEQGDSAMYLCASSRGTETYEQYFGPGTRLTVT.